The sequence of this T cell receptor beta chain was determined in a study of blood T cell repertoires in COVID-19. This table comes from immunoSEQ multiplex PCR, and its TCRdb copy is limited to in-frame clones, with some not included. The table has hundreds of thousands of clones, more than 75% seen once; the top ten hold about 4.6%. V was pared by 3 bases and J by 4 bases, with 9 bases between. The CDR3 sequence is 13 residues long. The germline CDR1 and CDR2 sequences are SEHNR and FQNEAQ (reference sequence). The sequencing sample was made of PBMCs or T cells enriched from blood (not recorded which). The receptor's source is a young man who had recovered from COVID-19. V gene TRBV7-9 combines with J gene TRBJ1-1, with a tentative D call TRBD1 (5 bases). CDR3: CASSFGGSTEAFF. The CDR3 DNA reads TGTGCCAGCAGCTTCGGGGGTTCCACTGAAGCTTTCTTT.